Listed here are 21 T cell receptor beta chains from one sample, sequenced in a study of naive and memory T cell subsets. Notes on the study in general: Naive repertoires, especially CD8, held a few larger clonotypes, possibly memory cells re-expressing CD45RA.

These receptors' targets are unknown. The beta constant-region primer was an equimolar mix of two oligonucleotides covering TRBC1 and TRBC2. The ligated cDNA underwent four PCR rounds using SP2 and nested alpha and beta constant-region primers. TCRdb called the UMI-ligation and nested PCR reads again in MiXCR, with one record for every CDR3 protein. The profile shows over 110,000 distinct CDR3 sequences, approximately 21% of them singletons. Sequenced input: naive CD8+ T cells from blood. The receptors stem from a human donor in good health.

In its sample, this clonotype was seen many times. The chain has TRBV27 and TRBJ2-1; D call uncertain. CDR3 length equals 11 residues. The V and J ends lost 6 bases and 7 bases respectively, with 7 bases between them. Germline V gene sequence: CDR1 MNHEY, CDR2 SMNVEV (reference sequence). The CDR3 DNA reads as TGTGCCAGCAGCATAGGAAATGAGCAGTTCTTC. It codes for CASSIGNEQFF.

This clonotype was seen a few times. The chain links TRBV7-9 to TRBJ2-1; no clear D gene. CDR3 length equals 16 residues. Germline values: CDR1 SEHNR, CDR2 FQNEAQ (reference sequence). V was clipped by 5 bases and J by 4 bases, with 18 bases between them. The CDR3 loop reads CASSHLPSSQYNEQFF. The CDR3 bases are TGTGCCAGCAGCCACCTTCCCAGTTCCCAATACAATGAGCAGTTCTTC.

This clonotype was counted between two and nine times. The chain links TRBV27 to TRBJ2-7; 11 nucleotides align to TRBD2. With 2 bases clipped from V and 2 bases from J, the junction kept 5 bases outside the gene matches. The CDR3 extends over 16 amino acids. Germline V CDR1 and CDR2: MNHEY, SMNVEV (reference sequence). CDR3 in amino acids: CASSLRGLAATYEQYF. DNA for the CDR3: TGTGCCAGCAGTTTACGGGGACTAGCGGCTACCTACGAGCAGTACTTC.

This sequence joins TRBV7-6 and TRBJ2-7; D could derive from TRBD1 or TRBD2 (5 bases each). Trimming took off 4 bases at V and 2 bases at J, with 12 bases between the two ends. The V gene's germline CDR1 is SGHVS and CDR2 FNYEAQ. This CDR3 comprises 14 residues. The CDR3 region is CASSSGTNAYEQYF. CDR3 nucleotide sequence: TGTGCCAGCAGCTCCGGGACCAATGCCTACGAGCAGTACTTC.

The chain is built from TRBV30 and TRBJ1-1, with 8 bases fitting TRBD1. The CDR3 contains 14 residues. The V segment lost 0 bases and the J segment 7 bases; nucleotides outside the gene matches: 7. The germline gives CDR1 GTSNPN, CDR2 SVGIG (reference sequence). The CDR3 loop is CAWSVGQGANEAFF. For the CDR3, the DNA is TGTGCCTGGAGTGTTGGGCAGGGGGCGAATGAAGCTTTCTTT. Complete variable domain (other parts from reference TRBV30 and TRBJ1-1): SQTIHQWPATLVQPVGSPLSLECTVEGTSNPNLYWYRQAAGRGLQLLFYSVGIGQISSEVPQNLSASRPQDRQFILSSKKLLLSDSGFYLCAWSVGQGANEAFFGQGTRLTVV.

This clonotype is medium-sized by share. The rearrangement joins TRBV6-1 to TRBJ2-3; TRBD2 aligns across 8 bases. The germline V gene encodes CDR1 MNHNS and CDR2 SASEGT. V was clipped by 1 base and J by 4 bases; unmatched bases: 4. The CDR3 loop spans 15 amino acids. CDR3 sequence: CASSEEGGRPDTQYF. The CDR3 DNA is TGTGCCAGCAGTGAAGAGGGCGGGAGGCCAGATACGCAGTATTTT.

This clonotype showed up just a few times. The chain recombines TRBV7-8 with TRBJ1-5; maybe TRBD1 (6 bases). The V gene's germline CDR1 is SGHVS and CDR2 FQNEAQ. The CDR3 is 14 residues long. Trimming cost V 5 bases and J 6 bases, with 14 bases left between them. CDR3 residues: CASSHQTGTQPQHF. The CDR3 DNA follows: TGTGCCAGCAGCCACCAAACAGGGACTCAGCCCCAGCATTTT.

The J gene is TRBJ2-3, the V gene TRBV5-1; a possible D gene is TRBD2 (6 bases). The V gene's germline CDR1 is SGHRS and CDR2 YFSETQ. The CDR3 runs to 15 residues. Trimming left V 1 base short and J 3 bases short, with 12 bases between. CDR3 DNA: TGCGCCAGCAGCTTGATATCGGGAGTTACAGATACGCAGTATTTT. Its protein product is CASSLISGVTDTQYF.

This clonotype was recorded a few times. This chain joins TRBV4-3 and TRBJ1-1; tentative D call: TRBD1 (5 bases). V dropped 1 base and J dropped 4 bases, with 10 bases sitting between them. The CDR3 runs to 14 residues. The V gene's germline CDR1 is LGHNA and CDR2 YSLEER. CDR3 sequence (DNA): TGCGCCAGCAGCCAAGCTGTTGGGGGCACTGAAGCTTTCTTT. Translating gives CASSQAVGGTEAFF.

The chain employs TRBV29-1 and TRBJ2-2; possible D gene TRBD2, 6 bases. The V end was cut by 3 bases, the J end by 5 bases, with 16 bases between. In germline, CDR1 is SQVTM, CDR2 ANQGSEA. There are 15 residues in the CDR3. The CDR3 sequence is CSVDVGGAWTGELFF. The CDR3 nucleotides are TGCAGCGTTGATGTGGGGGGTGCGTGGACCGGGGAGCTGTTTTTT.

The rearrangement uses TRBV7-9 and TRBJ2-3, with 10 bases that match TRBD1. Per the germline V gene, CDR1 is SEHNR and CDR2 is FQNEAQ (reference sequence). V lost 5 bases, J lost 6 bases, and 11 bases stayed unmatched. The CDR3 has 16 amino acids. The CDR3 DNA reads as TGTGCCAGCAGCACTGCGGACAGGGGGTATCTTGATACGCAGTATTTT. This codes for CASSTADRGYLDTQYF. The complete variable domain, with remaining parts taken from reference TRBV7-9 and TRBJ2-3, reads DTGVSQNPRHKITKRGQNVTFRCDPISEHNRLYWYRQTLGQGPEFLTYFQNEAQLEKSRLLSDRFSAERPKGSFSTLEIQRTEQGDSAMYLCASSTADRGYLDTQYFGPGTRLTVL.

The rearrangement joins TRBV7-9 to TRBJ2-7; perhaps TRBD1 as D (6 bases). Germline V gives CDR1 SEHNR, CDR2 FQNEAQ (reference sequence). V was trimmed by 5 bases and J by 3 bases, leaving 14 bases between them. The CDR3 totals 14 residues. CDR3 in DNA: TGTGCCAGCAGCCCCACAGGGCCCAGCTACGAGCAGTACTTC. It translates to CASSPTGPSYEQYF.

This clonotype has only a few counts. V usage is TRBV6-6 and J usage is TRBJ2-7, with D possibly matching TRBD2 (5 bases). The germline V gene encodes CDR1 MNHNY and CDR2 SVGAGI (reference sequence). This CDR3 contains 15 residues. V lost 5 bases and J lost 2, with 16 bases in between. CDR3 coding DNA: TGTGCCAGCAGTATACTAGGGCAGGACCCCTACGAGCAGTACTTC. Translation gives CASSILGQDPYEQYF.

The chain combines TRBV7-6 with TRBJ2-5; 10 bases are a match to TRBD1. The CDR3 consists of 14 residues. Looked up from germline, CDR1 is SGHVS and CDR2 is FNYEAQ. V trimming: 4 bases; J trimming: 3 bases; junction bases outside the gene matches: 2. CDR3 bases: TGTGCCAGCAGCTCTGGACAGGGGGAAGAGACCCAGTACTTC. This codes for CASSSGQGEETQYF.

This clonotype turned up a few times. The chain uses TRBV27 and TRBJ1-1; D may be TRBD1 (5 bases). The CDR3 is 13 amino acids. In germline, CDR1 is MNHEY, CDR2 SMNVEV (reference sequence). The V gene lost 2 bases and the J gene lost 5 bases, with 9 bases spanning the gap. CDR3 loop: CASSLSRGTEAFF. The CDR3 DNA reads TGTGCCAGCAGTTTAAGTAGGGGAACTGAAGCTTTCTTT.

This clonotype has a handful of counts. The genes are TRBV28 and TRBJ2-7; D is unresolved. Germline lookup yields CDR1 MDHEN and CDR2 SYDVKM. V was trimmed by 3 bases and J by 0 bases, leaving 12 bases between them. This CDR3 contains 15 residues. CDR3 region: CASSLDVGFSYEQYF. As DNA, the CDR3 is TGTGCCAGCAGTTTGGATGTCGGGTTCTCCTACGAGCAGTACTTC.

This clonotype was recorded a few times. The chain recombines TRBV29-1 with TRBJ2-7; TRBD2 aligns across 8 bases. The CDR3 is made up of 12 amino acids. CDR1 and CDR2 from the germline V gene are SQVTM and ANQGSEA. With 8 bases clipped from V and 1 base from J, the junction kept 4 bases outside the gene matches. The DNA for the CDR3 is TGCAGCATAAGCGGGAGTTCCTACGAGCAGTACTTC. Translated: CSISGSSYEQYF.

In this sample, this clonotype turned up a few times. The chain links TRBV11-2 to TRBJ1-1; no clear D. The CDR3 covers 12 residues. Germline values: CDR1 SGHAT, CDR2 FQNNGV. The V and J ends lost 4 bases and 8 bases respectively, with 11 bases between them. This chain's CDR3 is CASSSDDGEAFF. DNA for the CDR3: TGTGCCAGCAGCTCGGACGATGGAGAAGCTTTCTTT.

The rearrangement uses TRBV27 and TRBJ2-1; maybe TRBD1 (6 bases). V dropped 6 bases and J dropped 1 base, with 16 bases sitting between them. CDR3 length: 16 amino acids. Germline assignment: CDR1 MNHEY and CDR2 SMNVEV (reference sequence). CDR3 nucleotides: TGTGCCAGCAGCGATCTTTACAGGGAGTCCTACAATGAGCAGTTCTTC. As protein: CASSDLYRESYNEQFF.

This clonotype appeared a few times. The gene calls are TRBV12-3 or TRBV12-4 and TRBJ2-7; 9 positions match TRBD1. CDR3 length equals 14 residues. J lost 5 bases, V lost 6 bases, and 8 bases had no gene match. CDR3 sequence reads: CASRSTGGKDEQYF. In DNA, the CDR3 is TGTGCCAGCAGATCGACAGGGGGAAAAGACGAGCAGTACTTC.

There are a few counts of this clonotype. In DNA, the CDR3 is TGTGCCTGGAGATCCCCCGGGTGGACTGAAGCTTTCTTT. Translated: CAWRSPGWTEAFF. The chain employs TRBV30 and TRBJ1-1; D gene uncertain. Trimming shortened V by 3 bases and J by 5 bases, and 13 bases separated the two germline ends. CDR1 is GTSNPN, CDR2 SVGIG, per germline (reference sequence). The CDR3 totals 13 residues.